The next 13 T cell receptor beta chains were all read from a single sample in a study of CD8 T cells in Susac syndrome. The RNA input was roughly 0.45 to 1 ug, and it was reverse transcribed with random hexamers. TCRdb independently ran MiXCR on the immunoSEQ multiplex PCR reads; one entry per CDR3 protein. The sample lists approximately 150,000 distinct CDR3 sequences, nearly 97% occurring once. Sequenced input: CD4+ T cells from PBMCs. These TCRs come from a human donor with Susac syndrome.

The chain recombines TRBV20-1 with TRBJ2-5; 14 nucleotides align to TRBD2. The CDR3 spans 17 residues. V lost 2 bases, J lost 2 bases, and 7 bases stayed unmatched. Germline-derived CDR1 and CDR2 are DFQATT and SNEGSKA (reference sequence). In DNA, the CDR3 is TGCAGTGCTAGACGAGGGACTAGCGGGAGAGGTCAAGAGACCCAGTACTTC. Its protein product is CSARRGTSGRGQETQYF.

V and J are TRBV18 and TRBJ2-6; no definite D call. Germline lookup yields CDR1 KGHSH and CDR2 LQKENI. The CDR3 is 13 residues long. V lost 2 bases to trimming and J lost 13 bases, with 12 bases between them. The CDR3 bases are TGTGCCAGCTCACCAGTGACTCTAAATGTCCTGACTTTC. Its translation is CASSPVTLNVLTF. The full variable domain, in which reference TRBV18 and TRBJ2-6 provide the parts outside the CDR3, is NAGVMQNPRHLVRRRGQEARLRCSPMKGHSHVYWYRQLPEEGLKFMVYLQKENIIDESGMPKERFSAEFPKEGPSILRIQQVVRGDSAAYFCASSPVTLNVLTFGAGSRLTVL.

With regard to this clonotype: Germline and junction disagree at one end, which may indicate a read error. The chain recombines TRBV7-9 with TRBJ2-7; D unresolved. Germline CDR1 SEHNR, CDR2 FQNEAQ (reference sequence). The CDR3 extends over 18 amino acids. For the CDR3, the DNA is TGTGCCAGCAGCCAATCCCCGGCTGCCATACTCTCCTCCCACGAGCAGTACTTC. It is translated as CASSQSPAAILSSHEQYF.

The V and J genes are TRBV20-1 and TRBJ2-7; D assignment may be TRBD1 or TRBD2 (7 bases each). Trimming stripped 6 bases from V and 3 bases from J, with 18 bases between. CDR3 length: 14 amino acids. CDR1 is DFQATT, CDR2 SNEGSKA, per germline (reference sequence). CDR3 protein: CSARGGRVDYEQYF. CDR3 nucleotide sequence: TGCAGTGCCAGGGGGGGTCGGGTTGACTACGAGCAGTACTTC.

The rearrangement joins TRBV7-9 to TRBJ2-3; 10 bases are a match to TRBD2. Germline V lookup: CDR1 SEHNR, CDR2 FQNEAQ (reference sequence). J lost 2 bases, V lost 5 bases, and 4 bases had no gene match. This CDR3 is built from 15 residues. The CDR3 spells CASSLSGRNTDTQYF. The CDR3 DNA sequence: TGTGCCAGCAGCCTTAGCGGGAGGAACACAGATACGCAGTATTTT.

This rearrangement joins TRBV4-1 to TRBJ2-1; a possible D gene is TRBD2 (5 bases). Germline assignment: CDR1 MGHRA and CDR2 YSYEKL. The CDR3 spans 15 residues. Trimming removed 1 base from V and 4 bases from J, with 11 bases in between. CDR3 region: CASSQVGGRYNEQFF. CDR3 DNA sequence: TGCGCCAGCAGCCAAGTCGGAGGAAGGTACAATGAGCAGTTCTTC.

The chain has TRBV4-1 and TRBJ2-4; possible D gene TRBD1, 6 bases. Germline CDR1 and CDR2: MGHRA and YSYEKL. The CDR3 runs to 17 residues. The V gene lost 4 bases and the J gene lost 2 bases, with 18 bases spanning the gap. CDR3 bases: TGCGCCAGCAGCCCCTTGGGGGCTGGGTTACCCAAAAACATTCAGTACTTC. Translated, it gives CASSPLGAGLPKNIQYF.

The chain carries TRBV6-6 and TRBJ1-1, with D uncertain. The CDR3 is 13 amino acids. V dropped 0 bases and J dropped 7 bases, with 9 bases sitting between them. The germline V gene encodes CDR1 MNHNY and CDR2 SVGAGI (reference sequence). In DNA, the CDR3 is TGTGCCAGCAGTTACTCGAGGGCTATTGAAGCTTTCTTT. It yields the protein CASSYSRAIEAFF.

V and J are TRBV6-6 and TRBJ2-1, with D perhaps TRBD2 (5 bases). This CDR3 comprises 13 residues. Trimming shortened V by 8 bases and J by 9 bases, and 17 bases separated the two germline ends. Germline V lookup: CDR1 MNHNY, CDR2 SVGAGI (reference sequence). The DNA of the CDR3 is TGTGCCAGCGGTCCAGTAGCGAGGAGTGAGCAGTTCTTC. Translated: CASGPVARSEQFF.

The chain is built from TRBV25-1 and TRBJ2-3; TRBD1 aligns across 9 bases. This CDR3 contains 15 residues. Germline V gene sequence: CDR1 MGHDK, CDR2 SYGVNS. V shed 3 bases and J 3 bases; nucleotides not matched to a gene: 4. CDR3 protein: CASSDPGQGTDTQYF. The CDR3 DNA sequence: TGTGCCAGCAGTGACCCCGGACAGGGGACAGATACGCAGTATTTT.

This chain connects TRBV7-9 to TRBJ2-7; D may be TRBD2 (5 bases). Germline V gene data show CDR1 as SEHNR and CDR2 as FQNEAQ (reference sequence). Trimming took 2 bases from V and 4 from J, leaving 12 bases between them. CDR3 length: 14 amino acids. CDR3 bases: TGTGCCAGCAGCTTACTCCCTAGCTCGTACGAGCAGTACTTC. Translation gives CASSLLPSSYEQYF.

CDR3 residues: CASSSGRNTEAFF. DNA for the CDR3: TGTGCCAGCAGCTCTGGGAGGAACACTGAAGCTTTCTTT. V is TRBV7-2 and J is TRBJ1-1; D is undetermined. Between the trimmed V and J ends, which lost 4 bases and 1 base, there was a span of 7 bases. This CDR3 contains 13 residues. Germline assignment: CDR1 SGHTA and CDR2 FQGNSA.

The chain carries TRBV14 and TRBJ2-7, with a tentative D call TRBD2 (6 bases). Germline loops: CDR1 SGHDN, CDR2 FVKESK. The CDR3 is made up of 15 amino acids. Trimming took off 3 bases at V and 0 bases at J, with 12 bases between the two ends. This chain's CDR3 is CASSQEGLFSYEQYF. CDR3 coding DNA: TGTGCCAGCAGCCAGGAGGGTCTTTTCTCCTACGAGCAGTACTTC.